This T cell receptor beta chain was recovered during a study of T cells expressing NK-cell markers. Broader study findings: Four donors showed these clonotypes also leading the CD3+CD56-NKG2C+ fraction.

As concerns this clonotype: Its antigen is as yet unknown.

The V gene's germline CDR1 is DFQATT and CDR2 SNEGSKA (reference sequence). There are 17 residues in the CDR3. TCRdb reanalyzed the 5' RACE reads, giving one entry per CDR3 protein sequence and no DNA. This table lists 550,000 to 600,000 distinct CDR3 sequences. The chain combines TRBV20-1 with TRBJ2-7; the D gene TCRdb calls, TRBD1, cannot be checked with no DNA. The receptor's source is a young man in good health. Sequenced input: blood T cells: a sorted CD56 or NKG2C T cell subset, CD4+ or CD8+ T cells, or bulk PBMC T cells (not recorded which). The CDR3 sequence is CSARGGGSPREFYEQYF.